One sample yielded the 3 T cell receptor beta chains listed below, sequenced in a study of T cell repertoires in cytomegalovirus infection (dated by TCRdb to the late 2010s). The sequencer was an Illumina HiSeq 1500. TCRdb itself trimmed the public reads at Q25 with fastp, ran MiXCR and retained productive beta chains. Each record represents a unique CDR3 protein, reported with the most common genes and DNA among its rows. For this sample there are about 230,000 distinct CDR3 sequences; about 23% appear just once. Of the sample, roughly 18% falls within the top ten clones. The source material was CD8+ T cells from PBMCs. Source of these receptors: a human donor in good health (CMV status not recorded). Some clones in this sample may be carry-over from other donors' samples.

This chain joins TRBV11-2 and TRBJ1-2; a weak D match, TRBD1 (6 bases). This CDR3 spans 13 amino acids. Trimming cost V 5 bases and J 7 bases, with 14 bases left between them. Germline CDR1 reads SGHAT; CDR2 reads FQNNGV. The CDR3 nucleotides are TGTGCCAGCAGCCCGGGGGGGGCCAGTGGCTACACCTTC. This translates into CASSPGGASGYTF.

This clonotype was observed at least ten times. This sequence joins TRBV20-1 and TRBJ1-2; the D is unclear. The ends were cut back, 6 bases at V and 7 bases at J, with 18 bases in the middle. The V gene's germline CDR1 is DFQATT and CDR2 SNEGSKA (reference sequence). There are 13 residues in the CDR3. As DNA, the CDR3 is TGCAGTGCAATACAGAATACCGTGGGTGGCTACACCTTC. This encodes CSAIQNTVGGYTF.

This clonotype occurred many times. The rearrangement links TRBV12-3 or TRBV12-4 to TRBJ2-1; possible D gene TRBD1, 5 bases. The V gene lost 3 bases and the J gene lost 7 bases, with 10 bases spanning the gap. The length of the CDR3 is 13 residues. Here the CDR3 reads CASSFPGYNEQFF. The CDR3 DNA reads TGTGCCAGCAGTTTCCCAGGGTATAATGAGCAGTTCTTC.